One sample yielded the 27 T cell receptor beta chains listed below, sequenced in a study of blood T cells in healthy people across ages. Primers used in a second PCR of roughly 6 to 12 cycles were a sample-barcoded 5' primer and a J-beta primer mix. MiXCR, applied by TCRdb to the 5' RACE reads, yields one record per CDR3 protein. The sample lists some 1.4 million distinct CDR3 sequences, about 43% seen once, with under 8% in the top ten. Material: blood. The receptors were gathered from a woman aged 18 to 35 in good health.

The chain recombines TRBV6-7 with TRBJ2-5; 10 bases fit TRBD2. TRBV6-7 is filed as an ORF, its function uncertain. J was trimmed by 5 bases and V by 0 bases; bases with no gene match: 9. The CDR3 covers 17 residues. CDR3 nucleotide sequence: TGTGCCAGCAGTTACTCCGAGCGGGAGGGCCATCAGGAGACCCAGTACTTC. It translates to CASSYSEREGHQETQYF.

The J gene is TRBJ1-4, the V gene TRBV3-1; D call uncertain. Germline-derived CDR1 and CDR2 are LGHDT and YNNKEL (reference sequence). The V gene lost 0 bases and the J gene lost 7 bases, with 15 bases spanning the gap. There are 16 residues in the CDR3. The CDR3 DNA sequence: TGTGCCAGCAGCCAAGAAGCGCGAGAAGGAATTGAAAAACTGTTTTTT. Encoded protein: CASSQEAREGIEKLFF. The full variable domain, completed using reference TRBV3-1 and TRBJ1-4, is DTAVSQTPKYLVTQMGNDKSIKCEQNLGHDTMYWYKQDSKKFLKIMFSYNNKELIINETVPNRFSPKSPDKAHLNLHINSLELGDSAVYFCASSQEAREGIEKLFFGSGTQLSVL.

The V call is TRBV28, the J call TRBJ2-7, with a tentative D call TRBD1 (6 bases). CDR1 is MDHEN, CDR2 SYDVKM, per germline. The CDR3 totals 14 residues. V lost 3 bases, J lost 7 bases, and 16 bases lay in between. The CDR3 loop reads CASSFSDRYNEQYF. The CDR3 coding sequence is TGTGCCAGCAGTTTTTCTGACAGGTACAATGAGCAGTACTTC.

This chain uses TRBV4-3 with TRBJ2-3; TRBD2 agrees at 9 bases. Trimming took 1 base from V and 2 from J; bases not matched to a gene: 7. Germline lookup yields CDR1 LGHNA and CDR2 YSLEER. The CDR3 has 17 amino acids. Here the CDR3 reads CASSQAVPSGVTDTQYF. CDR3 nucleotide sequence: TGCGCCAGCAGCCAAGCCGTCCCTAGCGGGGTCACAGATACGCAGTATTTT.

The J gene is TRBJ1-2, the V gene TRBV4-2, with D maybe TRBD1 (5 bases). Trimming cost V 1 base and J 4 bases, with 16 bases left between them. Germline lookup yields CDR1 LGHNA and CDR2 YNFKEQ. The CDR3 runs 16 residues. Here the CDR3 reads CASSQVGPNGGYGYTF. CDR3 DNA sequence: TGTGCCAGCAGCCAAGTGGGACCTAACGGGGGCTATGGCTACACCTTC.

This clonotype was observed a handful of times. The chain links TRBV24-1 to TRBJ2-5; D unclear. The better agreement between TRBJ2-7 and the DNA end casts doubt on the J call. CDR1 is KGHDR and CDR2 is SFDVKD in the germline V gene. CDR3 length: 11 amino acids. For the CDR3, the DNA is TGTGCCACCGGTACCCCAGGCGAGCAGTACTTC. It codes for CATGTPGEQYF.

The genes are TRBV28 and TRBJ2-5; D may be TRBD1 (6 bases). V was cut by 7 bases and J by 3 bases, with 15 bases left in between. Germline V CDR1 and CDR2: MDHEN, SYDVKM. The CDR3 length is 14 residues. The CDR3, as DNA: TGTGCCAGCACTCTACCGACAGGAAAAGAGACCCAGTACTTC. Translated: CASTLPTGKETQYF.

V and J are TRBV6-1 and TRBJ2-3; tentative D call: TRBD2 (5 bases). Germline V gene sequence: CDR1 MNHNS, CDR2 SASEGT. CDR3 length: 16 amino acids. V was clipped by 2 bases and J by 4 bases, with 16 bases between them. The CDR3 loop is CASSELVGEKSDTQYF. In DNA, the CDR3 is TGTGCCAGCAGTGAACTCGTGGGAGAGAAATCAGATACGCAGTATTTT.

The gene calls are TRBV20-1 and TRBJ2-4; D is unclear. The germline V gene has CDR1 DFQATT and CDR2 SNEGSKA (reference sequence). The CDR3 runs 13 residues. The V end lost 0 bases, the J end lost 13 bases, and 16 bases lay between the germline ends. CDR3 sequence: CSARDGGLFEQYF. The CDR3 DNA sequence: TGCAGTGCTAGAGACGGCGGTTTGTTTGAGCAGTACTTC.

This clonotype was recorded a few times. V is TRBV7-3 and J is TRBJ2-7; 7 nucleotides agree with TRBD1. The germline V gene has CDR1 SGHTA and CDR2 FQGTGA. CDR3 size: 15 residues. V lost 2 bases, J lost 7 bases, and 11 bases stayed unmatched. The chain's CDR3 is CASSLGTVSYNEQYF. In nucleotides, the CDR3 is TGTGCCAGCAGCTTAGGGACAGTCTCCTACAATGAGCAGTACTTC.

The V gene is TRBV13, the J gene TRBJ1-2; 7 nucleotides line up with TRBD1. Germline-derived CDR1 and CDR2 are PRHDT and FYEKMQ (reference sequence). The CDR3 covers 15 residues. Unmatched junction bases numbered 11, after V lost 6 bases and J lost 4 bases. The CDR3 here is CASRLTRDSLYGYTF. The CDR3 bases are TGTGCCAGCAGATTAACCCGGGACAGTCTCTATGGCTACACCTTC.

This clonotype has only a few counts. The genes are TRBV7-6 and TRBJ2-1; 12 nucleotides align to TRBD2. CDR1 SGHVS and CDR2 FNYEAQ come from the germline V gene. After removal of 5 bases from V and 10 bases from J, the junction contained 6 bases not matched to a gene. The CDR3 is made up of 14 amino acids. The CDR3 sequence: CASSQTGLAGEQFF. CDR3 DNA sequence: TGTGCCAGCAGCCAAACCGGACTAGCGGGAGAGCAGTTCTTC.

This clonotype was observed a few times. V is TRBV5-1 and J is TRBJ2-4; D not resolved. Germline lookup yields CDR1 SGHRS and CDR2 YFSETQ. The CDR3 loop spans 17 amino acids. Trimming took 0 bases from V and 0 from J, leaving 13 bases between them. As DNA, the CDR3 is TGCGCCAGCAGCTTGGCCCCGCCGGGCGTAGCCAAAAACATTCAGTACTTC. Its protein is CASSLAPPGVAKNIQYF.

Only a few counts were recorded for this clonotype. The chain combines TRBV29-1 with TRBJ2-3, with D tentatively TRBD2 (6 bases). Per the germline V gene, CDR1 is SQVTM and CDR2 is ANQGSEA. The CDR3 spans 13 residues. Trimming shortened V by 7 bases and J by 0 bases, and 11 bases separated the two germline ends. CDR3 residues: CSAERESTDTQYF. DNA of the CDR3: TGCAGCGCCGAACGGGAGAGCACAGATACGCAGTATTTT.

This clonotype was observed a few times. This sequence joins TRBV20-1 and TRBJ2-5; D ambiguous. CDR3 length: 13 amino acids. Germline CDR1 reads DFQATT; CDR2 reads SNEGSKA (reference sequence). V lost 0 bases and J 3 bases, leaving 8 bases between the germline ends. The CDR3 loop is CSARELSKETQYF. CDR3 DNA: TGCAGTGCTAGAGAACTTTCCAAAGAGACCCAGTACTTC.

The V gene is TRBV28, the J gene TRBJ2-1; 7 bases align to TRBD2. The CDR3 runs 13 residues. Germline assignment: CDR1 MDHEN and CDR2 SYDVKM. After removal of 8 bases from V and 7 bases from J, the junction contained 8 bases not matched to a gene. The CDR3 here is CASGPRGGNEQFF. Written as DNA, the CDR3 is TGTGCCAGCGGTCCTAGGGGAGGGAATGAGCAGTTCTTC.

This sequence joins TRBV20-1 and TRBJ2-3; D ambiguous. Germline loops: CDR1 DFQATT, CDR2 SNEGSKA (reference sequence). CDR3 length: 15 residues. The V and J ends lost 3 bases and 0 bases respectively, with 13 bases between them. The CDR3 sequence: CSASLSPQSTDTQYF. CDR3 coding DNA: TGCAGTGCTAGTCTCTCCCCCCAAAGCACAGATACGCAGTATTTT.

The chain combines TRBV6-5 with TRBJ1-2, with D possibly being TRBD1 (5 bases). Trimming stripped 8 bases from V and 7 bases from J, with 17 bases between. The CDR3 length is 13 residues. From germline, CDR1 is MNHEY and CDR2 SVGAGI. The CDR3 DNA follows: TGTGCCAGCGGCCCTTTCTGGGGGGGTGGCTACACCTTC. Amino acid sequence: CASGPFWGGGYTF.

V usage is TRBV2 and J usage is TRBJ2-7, with 7 bases fitting TRBD2. The J call may be incorrect, as the DNA end agrees better with TRBJ2-5. Germline V gene sequence: CDR1 SNHLY, CDR2 FYNNEI. The CDR3 length is 16 residues. CDR3 sequence reads: CASSESVRAGQETQYF. Written as DNA, the CDR3 is TGTGCCAGCAGTGAATCGGTACGAGCGGGGCAAGAGACCCAGTACTTC.

This rearrangement joins TRBV9 to TRBJ2-5, with D perhaps TRBD2 (6 bases). CDR1 and CDR2 from the germline V gene are SGDLS and YYNGEE. Between the trimmed V and J ends, which lost 4 bases and 11 bases, there was a span of 21 bases. The CDR3 is 14 residues long. This CDR3 is CASSQRAGQDEQYF. In DNA form, the CDR3 reads TGTGCCAGCAGCCAACGGGCGGGGCAGGATGAGCAGTACTTC.

The chain couples TRBV6-1 to TRBJ2-5; a weak D match, TRBD2 (6 bases). This CDR3 is 17 amino acids long. The germline V and J ends were trimmed by 6 bases and 5 bases, with 25 bases remaining between them. Germline V gene sequence: CDR1 MNHNS, CDR2 SASEGT. Here the CDR3 reads CASSPGGGGTSWETQYF. The CDR3 coding sequence is TGTGCCAGCAGCCCCGGAGGTGGCGGGACCTCCTGGGAGACCCAGTACTTC.

This clonotype was seen ten or more times. The chain links TRBV27 to TRBJ1-2; perhaps TRBD1 as D (5 bases). Germline CDR1 and CDR2: MNHEY and SMNVEV (reference sequence). V was trimmed by 6 bases and J by 8 bases, leaving 22 bases between them. The CDR3 is made up of 15 amino acids. Here the CDR3 reads CASRSAGNIVGGYTF. In DNA, the CDR3 is TGTGCCAGCAGGTCGGCAGGGAATATCGTGGGGGGCTACACCTTC.

Concerning this clonotype: A much larger clone lies a single base off, so this may be a read error. This chain uses TRBV29-1 with TRBJ2-1; TRBD2 aligns across 7 bases. There are 16 residues in the CDR3. Germline lookup yields CDR1 SQVTM and CDR2 ANQGSEA. The V gene end was trimmed by 0 bases and the J gene end by 0 bases; junction bases not matched to a gene: 5. CDR3 residues: CSVEDHAGVSYNEQFF. The CDR3 DNA is TGCAGCGTTGAAGATCACGCGGGAGTCTCCTACAATGAGCAGTTCTTC.

This clonotype appeared a few times. The chain recombines TRBV10-3 with TRBJ2-7, with TRBD1 identical over 10 bases. The length of the CDR3 is 18 residues. The germline CDR1 and CDR2 sequences are ENHRY and SYGVKD. J gave up 7 bases and V 0 bases, and 15 bases lay outside the gene matches. CDR3 in amino acids: CAISESETGGTLYNEQYF. The CDR3 bases are TGTGCCATCAGTGAGTCGGAGACAGGGGGCACTCTCTACAATGAGCAGTACTTC.

This clonotype was counted between two and nine times. V usage is TRBV6-4 and J usage is TRBJ2-3; 9 nucleotides match TRBD2. Germline CDR1 and CDR2: MRHNA and SNTAGT. The CDR3 loop spans 16 amino acids. V lost 0 bases to trimming and J lost 1 base; unmatched junction nucleotides: 2. CDR3 nucleotides: TGTGCCAGCAGTGACTCAGCTAGCGGGGGCACAGATACGCAGTATTTT. Translation: CASSDSASGGTDTQYF.

The chain has TRBV7-9 and TRBJ2-1; D is perhaps TRBD1 or TRBD2 (6 bases each). The CDR3 is 17 residues long. V lost 1 base and J 1 base, leaving 14 bases between the germline ends. Per the germline V gene, CDR1 is SEHNR and CDR2 is FQNEAQ (reference sequence). The CDR3 loop reads CASSLGAGGESYNEQFF. CDR3 in DNA: TGTGCCAGCAGCTTAGGGGCCGGGGGCGAATCCTACAATGAGCAGTTCTTC.

The chain uses TRBV11-2 and TRBJ2-3; D not resolved. V gave up 1 base and J gave up 2 bases, with 10 bases separating them. CDR1 SGHAT and CDR2 FQNNGV come from the germline V gene. This CDR3 spans 15 amino acids. This CDR3 is CASSLAVIYTDTQYF. The CDR3 bases are TGTGCCAGCAGCTTAGCGGTAATCTACACAGATACGCAGTATTTT. The full variable domain, rest sourced from reference TRBV11-2 and TRBJ2-3, is EAGVAQSPRYKIIEKRQSVAFWCNPISGHATLYWYQQILGQGPKLLIQFQNNGVVDDSQLPKDRFSAERLKGVDSTLKIQPAKLEDSAVYLCASSLAVIYTDTQYFGPGTRLTVL.